The 27 T cell receptor beta chains in this list originate from one sample, sequenced in a study of blood T cell repertoires in COVID-19. The method was immunoSEQ multiplex PCR; TCRdb's version includes in-frame clones alone and lacks a portion of them. The sample lists roughly 410,000 clones, approximately 91% occurring once. Sequencing was carried out using peripheral blood. The receptors were sampled from a woman aged 40 to 50 with COVID-19, enrolled during active disease.

In its sample, this clone was seen once. The chain employs TRBV15 and TRBJ2-5; no clear D gene. This CDR3 spans 15 amino acids. Germline V gene sequence: CDR1 LNHNV, CDR2 YYDKDF (reference sequence). V was cut by 2 bases and J by 1 base, with 11 bases left in between. The CDR3 sequence is CATSRPSLGQETQYF. The CDR3 DNA is TGTGCCACCAGCAGACCAAGTCTCGGCCAAGAGACCCAGTACTTC.

This clone was observed a few times. The chain recombines TRBV5-4 with TRBJ2-2; 14 nucleotides align to TRBD2. Germline CDR1 and CDR2: SGHNT and YYREEE (reference sequence). This CDR3 has 20 amino acids. V dropped 1 base and J dropped 5; count of bases not matched to a gene: 13. The CDR3 spells CASSLPQTSGRDVGTGELFF. The CDR3, as DNA: TGTGCCAGCAGCTTGCCTCAGACTAGCGGGAGGGATGTAGGAACCGGGGAGCTGTTTTTT.

This chain joins TRBV5-1 and TRBJ2-1; the match to TRBD1 covers 8 bases. The germline V gene has CDR1 SGHRS and CDR2 YFSETQ. The V gene end was trimmed by 0 bases and the J gene end by 3 bases; junction bases not matched to a gene: 2. CDR3 length: 15 amino acids. The CDR3 DNA sequence: TGCGCCAGCAGCTTGGCGGACAGGGACTACAATGAGCAGTTCTTC. Amino acids: CASSLADRDYNEQFF. The complete variable domain, with remaining parts taken from reference TRBV5-1 and TRBJ2-1, reads KAGVTQTPRYLIKTRGQQVTLSCSPISGHRSVSWYQQTPGQGLQFLFEYFSETQRNKGNFPGRFSGRQFSNSRSEMNVSTLELGDSALYLCASSLADRDYNEQFFGPGTRLTVL.

This chain joins TRBV5-5 and TRBJ1-1; 10 nucleotides line up with TRBD1. The CDR3 covers 14 residues. V dropped 5 bases and J dropped 5; count of bases not matched to a gene: 6. Per the germline V gene, CDR1 is SGHKS and CDR2 is YYEKEE (reference sequence). The CDR3 DNA is TGTGCCAGCAGATTAGACAGGGGGCGAACTGAAGCTTTCTTT. This encodes CASRLDRGRTEAFF.

The genes are TRBV5-4 and TRBJ1-2; the D is unclear. This CDR3 contains 14 residues. V lost 0 bases and J 8 bases, leaving 14 bases between the germline ends. Germline assignment: CDR1 SGHNT and CDR2 YYREEE (reference sequence). The CDR3 coding sequence is TGTGCCAGCAGCTTGGCCTCGGGAGAGGGAGGCTACACCTTC. Its translation is CASSLASGEGGYTF.

CDR3: CASSVEGLIAEAFF. The CDR3 DNA reads as TGTGCCAGCAGCGTAGAGGGGTTAATCGCTGAAGCTTTCTTT. The rearrangement links TRBV9 to TRBJ1-1; perhaps TRBD1 as D (5 bases). The V end was cut by 0 bases, the J end by 6 bases, with 12 bases between. The length of the CDR3 is 14 residues. CDR1 is SGDLS and CDR2 is YYNGEE in the germline V gene.

A single count supports this clone. This chain connects TRBV27 to TRBJ1-4, with D possibly TRBD1 on 5 matching bases. This CDR3 spans 15 amino acids. V was pared by 6 bases and J by 4 bases, with 15 bases between. Germline V gives CDR1 MNHEY, CDR2 SMNVEV (reference sequence). The CDR3 sequence is CASSTLGHDNEKLFF. CDR3 DNA: TGTGCCAGCAGCACCTTGGGGCATGATAATGAAAAACTGTTTTTT.

The V and J genes are TRBV7-6 and TRBJ1-3; D is undetermined. Germline CDR1 is SGHVS and CDR2 is FNYEAQ. The CDR3 sequence is 15 residues long. V was shortened by 2 bases and J by 4 bases, with 12 bases between the two germline ends. CDR3 bases: TGTGCCAGCAGCTTACTCGGGGTGCAAGGAAACACCATATATTTT. Amino acids: CASSLLGVQGNTIYF.

This clone is a singleton in its sample. V gene TRBV7-9 combines with J gene TRBJ2-3, with TRBD1 as a possible D gene (6 bases). CDR1 SEHNR and CDR2 FQNEAQ come from the germline V gene (reference sequence). This CDR3 is built from 17 residues. With 8 bases removed from V and 0 bases from J, the gap between germline ends came to 21 bases. The CDR3 here is CASQEPTRDTSTDTQYF. CDR3 sequence (DNA): TGTGCCAGCCAAGAACCAACCCGGGACACCAGCACAGATACGCAGTATTTT.

The rearrangement uses TRBV6-5 and TRBJ1-1, with 12 bases lining up with TRBD1. J was trimmed by 5 bases and V by 6 bases; bases with no gene match: 10. The length of the CDR3 is 16 residues. Germline CDR1 and CDR2: MNHEY and SVGAGI. CDR3 in DNA: TGTGCCAGCAGATACGGCGGGACAGGGGGCAAGACTGAAGCTTTCTTT. This gives the protein CASRYGGTGGKTEAFF.

The chain has TRBV29-1 and TRBJ1-2; tentatively, D is TRBD1 (5 bases). Germline-derived CDR1 and CDR2 are SQVTM and ANQGSEA. V lost 4 bases to trimming and J lost 4 bases, with 10 bases between them. This CDR3 spans 12 amino acids. Written as DNA, the CDR3 is TGCAGCGTTGCCCACGGGGGCTATGGCTACACCTTC. It codes for CSVAHGGYGYTF.

V usage is TRBV7-9 and J usage is TRBJ2-2; D uncertain. Germline CDR1 is SEHNR and CDR2 is FQNEAQ (reference sequence). There are 17 residues in the CDR3. V shed 2 bases and J shed 5 bases, with 18 bases lying between them. CDR3 amino acids: CASSLIGSRLLTGELFF. The CDR3 bases are TGTGCCAGCAGCTTAATTGGTTCACGTCTACTTACCGGGGAGCTGTTTTTT. The variable domain in full, with the rest retrieved from reference TRBV7-9 and TRBJ2-2, is DTGVSQNPRHKITKRGQNVTFRCDPISEHNRLYWYRQTLGQGPEFLTYFQNEAQLEKSRLLSDRFSAERPKGSFSTLEIQRTEQGDSAMYLCASSLIGSRLLTGELFFGEGSRLTVL.

V is TRBV11-1 and J is TRBJ1-3; 8 nucleotides agree with TRBD1. V lost 5 bases, J lost 2 bases, and 5 bases stayed unmatched. Germline loops: CDR1 SGHAT, CDR2 FQDESV (reference sequence). This CDR3 is 15 amino acids long. This CDR3 reads CASSITTGAGNTIYF. As DNA, the CDR3 is TGTGCCAGCAGCATCACGACAGGGGCTGGAAACACCATATATTTT.

The chain joins TRBV30 to TRBJ2-1; 12 bases agree with TRBD2. With V trimmed by 4 bases and J by 8 bases, 6 bases remained unmatched. This CDR3 is 14 amino acids long. Per the germline V gene, CDR1 is GTSNPN and CDR2 is SVGIG (reference sequence). The CDR3 reads CAWTPGLAGYEQFF. In DNA, the CDR3 is TGTGCCTGGACTCCGGGACTAGCGGGCTATGAGCAGTTCTTC.

The chain has TRBV19 and TRBJ1-5; possibly TRBD1 for D (5 bases). Looked up from germline, CDR1 is LNHDA and CDR2 is SQIVND (reference sequence). Between the trimmed V and J ends, which lost 4 bases and 7 bases, there was a span of 11 bases. CDR3 size: 13 residues. CDR3: CASSRGGEQPQHF. In DNA, the CDR3 is TGTGCCAGTAGTAGGGGGGGGGAACAGCCCCAGCATTTT.

This clone was seen once. The chain carries TRBV28 and TRBJ2-5; 8 bases agree with TRBD2. V lost 2 bases, J lost 5 bases, and 13 bases stayed unmatched. The germline gives CDR1 MDHEN, CDR2 SYDVKM. The CDR3 consists of 17 residues. For the CDR3, the DNA is TGTGCCAGCAGTTTAGGGAGGAGCGGGAGCTTGTGGGAGACCCAGTACTTC. It translates to CASSLGRSGSLWETQYF.

This chain uses TRBV2 with TRBJ1-3, with a possible D match to TRBD1 (5 bases). Germline V gene lookup returns CDR1 SNHLY and CDR2 FYNNEI. With 8 bases removed from V and 0 bases from J, the gap between germline ends came to 11 bases. The CDR3 runs 14 residues. As DNA, the CDR3 is TGTGCCAGCGGGGGACTGACCTCTGGAAACACCATATATTTT. Translated, it gives CASGGLTSGNTIYF.

The chain employs TRBV7-9 and TRBJ2-3, with 7 bases identical to TRBD1. The junction had 4 bases not matched to a gene; V was cut back by 6 bases and J by 4 bases. The CDR3 runs 13 residues. Germline V lookup: CDR1 SEHNR, CDR2 FQNEAQ (reference sequence). CDR3 in amino acids: CASRNRGPDTQYF. Written as DNA, the CDR3 is TGTGCCAGCAGGAACAGGGGTCCAGATACGCAGTATTTT.

The gene calls are TRBV18 and TRBJ1-4; possibly TRBD1 for D (5 bases). Trimming removed 4 bases at V and 7 bases at J, with 10 bases between. The CDR3 has 13 residues. Germline V gives CDR1 KGHSH, CDR2 LQKENI. Here the CDR3 DNA reads TGTGCCAGCTCACAGGTCGGGGGTGAAAAACTGTTTTTT. Its translation is CASSQVGGEKLFF.

J is TRBJ1-2 and V is TRBV5-1; TRBD1 aligns across 8 bases. The CDR3 contains 14 residues. With 0 bases clipped from V and 8 bases from J, the junction kept 6 bases outside the gene matches. CDR1 is SGHRS and CDR2 is YFSETQ in the germline V gene. CDR3 loop: CASSLGQGAQGYTF. For the CDR3, the DNA is TGCGCCAGCAGCTTGGGGCAGGGGGCGCAAGGCTACACCTTC.

This chain uses TRBV27 with TRBJ1-2; 12 nucleotides line up with TRBD1. Germline V gives CDR1 MNHEY, CDR2 SMNVEV (reference sequence). This CDR3 comprises 16 residues. J was trimmed by 7 bases and V by 4 bases; bases with no gene match: 10. In DNA form, the CDR3 reads TGTGCCAGCAGTTACGGGACAGGGGGCTTTTCGGGTGGCTACACCTTC. Translating it yields CASSYGTGGFSGGYTF.

The DNA for the CDR3 is TGCAGCGTTGAAGATGGGCGGGGTAGCTCCTACAATGAGCAGTTCTTC. It is translated as CSVEDGRGSSYNEQFF. The J gene is TRBJ2-1, the V gene TRBV29-1; the D gene is possibly TRBD2 (6 bases). The germline V gene encodes CDR1 SQVTM and CDR2 ANQGSEA. The length of the CDR3 is 16 residues. Trimming took off 0 bases at V and 0 bases at J, with 12 bases between the two ends.

The chain links TRBV11-2 to TRBJ2-2, with a possible D match to TRBD1 (6 bases). V lost 5 bases and J 0 bases, leaving 19 bases between the germline ends. CDR3 size: 18 residues. Germline loops: CDR1 SGHAT, CDR2 FQNNGV. The CDR3 is CASSRDKAPPSNTGELFF. The DNA of the CDR3 is TGTGCCAGCAGCCGGGACAAGGCCCCCCCTTCGAACACCGGGGAGCTGTTTTTT.

The CDR3 sequence: CASSWGGQTQYGYTF. CDR3 bases: TGTGCCAGCAGTTGGGGGGGGCAGACGCAGTATGGCTACACCTTC. The chain joins TRBV7-9 to TRBJ1-2, with D tentatively TRBD1 (6 bases). This CDR3 contains 15 residues. The V end was cut by 6 bases, the J end by 5 bases, with 19 bases between. From germline, CDR1 is SEHNR and CDR2 FQNEAQ (reference sequence).

The chain uses TRBV30 and TRBJ1-5, with 8 bases lining up with TRBD1. The length of the CDR3 is 16 residues. V shed 2 bases, J shed 7 bases, and the junction held 13 bases outside the gene matches. Germline-derived CDR1 and CDR2 are GTSNPN and SVGIG (reference sequence). The CDR3 DNA reads as TGTGCCTGGAGTCGTAAAGGGCAGGGGGCGAGCCAGCCCCAGCATTTT. It yields the protein CAWSRKGQGASQPQHF.

Comment on this clone: Other DNA sequences from this sample encode an identical CDR3 as well. The rearrangement uses TRBV19 and TRBJ1-1, with TRBD1 identical over 7 bases. The CDR3 is made up of 14 amino acids. The V segment lost 6 bases and the J segment 1 base; nucleotides outside the gene matches: 5. Germline loops: CDR1 LNHDA, CDR2 SQIVND (reference sequence). The CDR3 DNA reads TGTGCCAGTAGCCCTGACAGGGAGAACACTGAAGCTTTCTTT. Translation: CASSPDRENTEAFF.

The chain links TRBV28 to TRBJ2-5; 10 positions agree with TRBD1. CDR1 is MDHEN, CDR2 SYDVKM, per germline. V shed 4 bases and J 5 bases; nucleotides not matched to a gene: 16. The CDR3 length is 18 residues. The CDR3: CASSSPGQGGSGGETQYF. CDR3 DNA sequence: TGTGCCAGCAGTTCCCCAGGACAGGGGGGATCCGGTGGGGAGACCCAGTACTTC.